The source of this T cell receptor beta chain is a study of blood T cell repertoires in COVID-19. Study-level information: Samples taken during acute and convalescent COVID-19 were collected in the United States, Italy and Spain.

The V gene end was trimmed by 7 bases and the J gene end by 4 bases; junction bases not matched to a gene: 12. The CDR3 length is 16 residues. The germline V gene encodes CDR1 LNHDA and CDR2 SQIVND (reference sequence). Authors' processing steps: Reference gene primers were amplified, and this amplification served to estimate nucleated cell counts. Here immunoSEQ multiplex PCR was the method, and the copy in TCRdb shows in-frame clones only, minus some. The D gene and trimming were derived from the DNA, and the V and J assignments and clone size from that table. The sample has 200,000 to 250,000 clones, roughly 82% seen once; the top ten hold approximately 13%.

The rearrangement links TRBV19 to TRBJ2-5, with TRBD2 matching over 10 bases. Sequencing used peripheral blood. The sequence was collected from a man aged 80 or over with acute or convalescent COVID-19. The CDR3 reads CASTGRAGGPRETQYF. CDR3 DNA: TGTGCCAGTACCGGGCGAGCGGGAGGGCCCCGAGAGACCCAGTACTTC.